These T cell receptor beta chains were read from a single sample in a study of T cell responses to AZD1222 COVID-19 vaccine. Sequencing used immunoSEQ multiplex PCR; TCRdb keeps in-frame clones, though not all of them. The sample yields under 30,000 clones, roughly 87% seen once. Sequenced here: peripheral blood, sampled 28 days after the second AZD1222 dose. Receptors were obtained from an adult who received the AZD1222 COVID-19 vaccine. Both conserved end residues are part of each CDR3. Each record gives: J gene, D gene, CDR3 length, V gene, clone size, CDR3 protein, CDR3 DNA. D genes are given only for firm matches. Size tells how often a clone was seen (once, few, many) or the class of an expanded clone, and some rows leave it out.

TRBJ1-3 | - | 13 | TRBV12-3/TRBV12-4 | - | CASSYGQGNTIYF | TGTGCCAGCAGTTACGGACAGGGAAACACCATATATTTT
TRBJ1-4 | - | 14 | TRBV2 | - | CASSDRVGDEKLFF | TGTGCCAGCAGTGACCGGGTTGGCGATGAAAAACTGTTTTTT
TRBJ2-3 | - | 13 | TRBV19 | once | CASIAANTDTQYF | TGTGCCAGTATAGCGGCTAACACAGATACGCAGTATTTT
TRBJ2-7 | TRBD2 | 13 | TRBV10-3 | - | CAIRGLAENEQYF | TGTGCCATCCGGGGACTAGCGGAGAACGAGCAGTACTTC
TRBJ2-4 | TRBD2 | 15 | TRBV19 | - | CASSTMAGGPRIQYF | TGTGCCAGTAGTACCATGGCGGGAGGGCCGCGCATTCAGTACTTC
TRBJ1-1 | TRBD1 | 15 | TRBV27 | - | CASSLRQGARTEAFF | TGTGCCAGCAGTTTACGGCAGGGGGCGAGGACTGAAGCTTTCTTT
TRBJ2-7 | - | 13 | TRBV30 | once | CAWRGFSKGEQYF | TGTGCCTGGCGAGGGTTCTCAAAGGGGGAGCAGTACTTC
TRBJ1-4 | - | 13 | TRBV9 | - | CASSAETNEKLFF | TGTGCCAGCAGCGCAGAGACGAATGAAAAACTGTTTTTT
TRBJ2-3 | TRBD2 | 14 | TRBV29-1 | - | CSVRIAGRTDTQYF | TGCAGCGTCAGAATAGCGGGGCGCACAGATACGCAGTATTTT
TRBJ1-3 | TRBD1 | 16 | TRBV2 | - | CASSERRQGTGNTIYF | TGTGCCAGCAGTGAAAGGCGACAGGGGACTGGAAACACCATATATTTT
TRBJ2-1 | - | 15 | TRBV7-2 | - | CASSLKVQKYNEQFF | TGTGCCAGCAGCTTAAAGGTTCAGAAATACAATGAGCAGTTCTTC
TRBJ2-3 | TRBD2 | 16 | TRBV19 | - | CASSIGTSGITDTQYF | TGTGCCAGTAGTATAGGGACTAGCGGGATCACAGATACGCAGTATTTT
TRBJ2-5 | - | 14 | TRBV6-2/TRBV6-3 | - | CASSLGLGTATQYF | TGTGCCAGCAGTTTAGGGTTAGGAACGGCGACCCAGTACTTC
TRBJ1-2 | - | 14 | TRBV25-1 | - | CASSEFGLHYGYTF | TGTGCCAGCAGTGAATTCGGACTCCACTATGGCTACACCTTC
TRBJ2-1 | TRBD2 | 17 | TRBV19 | - | CASCPTSGRAAYNEQFF | TGTGCCAGTTGCCCGACTAGCGGGAGAGCGGCCTACAATGAGCAGTTCTTC
TRBJ2-7 | - | 13 | TRBV3-1/TRBV3-2 | - | CASSQQGSYEQYF | TGTGCCAGCAGCCAGCAAGGTTCCTACGAGCAGTACTTC
TRBJ1-4 | - | 16 | TRBV19 | - | CASSMVSDRANEKLFF | TGTGCCAGTAGTATGGTGAGCGACCGAGCTAATGAAAAACTGTTTTTT
TRBJ1-4 | - | 12 | TRBV24-1 | - | CATSDEGGKLFF | TGTGCCACCAGTGATGAGGGCGGAAAACTGTTTTTT
TRBJ2-1 | - | 11 | TRBV11-2 | once | CASSLPGEQFF | TGTGCCAGCAGCTTGCCCGGGGAGCAGTTCTTC
TRBJ2-3 | - | 16 | TRBV11-2 | - | CASSWGDVSAGDTQYF | TGTGCCAGCAGCTGGGGGGACGTTTCGGCGGGAGATACGCAGTATTTT
TRBJ2-3 | - | 14 | TRBV27 | - | CASRPGFATDTQYF | TGTGCCAGCCGACCGGGGTTCGCCACAGATACGCAGTATTTT
TRBJ2-7 | TRBD1 | 8 | TRBV7-2 | once | CAQGDQYF | TGTGCCCAGGGGGACCAGTACTTC
TRBJ2-7 | - | 14 | TRBV28 | - | CASSFPGIGYEQYF | TGTGCCAGCAGTTTTCCAGGGATAGGCTACGAGCAGTACTTC
TRBJ2-7 | TRBD1 | 13 | TRBV5-4 | - | CASFPTGGGEQYF | TGTGCCAGCTTCCCGACAGGGGGTGGCGAGCAGTACTTC
TRBJ2-7 | - | 11 | TRBV28 | - | CASSLAYEQYF | TGTGCCAGCAGCCTCGCCTACGAGCAGTACTTC
TRBJ2-7 | - | 13 | TRBV14 | - | CASSQGLAFEQYF | TGTGCCAGCAGCCAAGGTCTAGCTTTCGAGCAGTACTTC
TRBJ2-3 | - | 18 | TRBV7-8 | once | CASGVDSMAINNTDTQYF | TGTGCCAGCGGCGTGGACTCAATGGCGATCAATAACACAGATACGCAGTATTTT
TRBJ2-2 | - | 15 | TRBV5-1 | - | CASTDTAPNTGELFF | TGCGCCAGCACCGATACGGCACCGAACACCGGGGAGCTGTTTTTT
TRBJ2-5 | - | 13 | TRBV19 | - | CASSIGQQETQYF | TGTGCCAGTAGTATTGGACAGCAAGAGACCCAGTACTTC
TRBJ1-2 | - | 12 | TRBV10-3 | - | CAITKAGDGYTF | TGTGCCATCACTAAGGCAGGGGACGGCTACACCTTC
TRBJ2-7 | - | 15 | TRBV19 | - | CASSIAHRPSYEQYF | TGTGCCAGTAGTATCGCGCACAGGCCGTCCTACGAGCAGTACTTC
TRBJ2-7 | TRBD2 | 17 | TRBV4-2 | - | CASSQDWGGTSGIEQYF | TGTGCCAGCAGCCAAGATTGGGGGGGGACTAGCGGGATCGAGCAGTACTTC
TRBJ1-1 | - | 12 | TRBV6-5 | - | CASSYVAGEAFF | TGTGCCAGCAGTTACGTGGCAGGGGAAGCTTTCTTT
TRBJ1-2 | - | 13 | TRBV19 | few | CASSIDRPYGYTF | TGTGCCAGTAGTATTGACAGACCCTATGGCTACACCTTC
TRBJ1-2 | - | 16 | TRBV4-3 | - | CASSQDPGPLNYGYTF | TGCGCCAGCAGCCAAGATCCGGGTCCCCTTAACTATGGCTACACCTTC
TRBJ2-1 | TRBD2 | 16 | TRBV5-1 | - | CASSPWASGAYNEQFF | TGCGCCAGCAGCCCCTGGGCTAGCGGGGCCTACAATGAGCAGTTCTTC
TRBJ2-3 | - | 15 | TRBV5-1 | - | CASSLASGSTDTQYF | TGCGCCAGCAGCTTGGCCTCAGGGAGCACAGATACGCAGTATTTT
TRBJ2-3 | - | 13 | TRBV19 | few | CASRGPARDTQYF | TGTGCCAGTAGGGGACCGGCGAGGGATACGCAGTATTTT
TRBJ2-3 | - | 16 | TRBV4-1 | - | CASSPDSLLVTDTQYF | TGCGCCAGCAGCCCGGACAGCCTTCTCGTCACAGATACGCAGTATTTT
TRBJ2-2 | TRBD2 | 17 | TRBV11-2 | - | CASSFGGRSGRTGELFF | TGTGCCAGCAGCTTTGGAGGGAGGAGCGGGAGGACCGGGGAGCTGTTTTTT
TRBJ2-1 | - | 19 | TRBV1 | few | CTSSQGRTSGRVRYNEQFF | TGCACCAGCAGCCAAGGAAGGACTAGCGGGAGGGTCAGGTACAATGAGCAGTTCTTC
TRBJ2-5 | - | 14 | TRBV2 | - | CASINPTAQETQYF | TGTGCCAGCATCAACCCGACAGCCCAAGAGACCCAGTACTTC
TRBJ1-2 | - | 14 | TRBV15 | - | CATSRDLNTYGYTF | TGTGCCACCAGCAGAGATCTTAACACCTATGGCTACACCTTC
TRBJ1-1 | - | 14 | TRBV7-3 | once | CASRRGGANTEAFF | TGTGCCAGCAGGCGGGGAGGTGCTAACACTGAAGCTTTCTTT
TRBJ2-7 | TRBD2 | 16 | TRBV6-1 | - | CASSEIPNYHGGEQYF | TGTGCCAGCAGTGAAATACCTAACTACCACGGGGGGGAGCAGTACTTC
TRBJ2-2 | - | 15 | TRBV11-2 | - | CASIVGGRNTGELFF | TGTGCCAGCATCGTAGGGGGGCGAAACACCGGGGAGCTGTTTTTT
TRBJ1-6 | - | 14 | TRBV6-5 | once | CASSYTRDYSPLHF | TGTGCCAGCAGTTACACCAGGGATTATTCACCCCTCCACTTT
TRBJ1-1 | - | 12 | TRBV18 | - | CASSPLGTEAFF | TGTGCCAGCTCACCATTGGGAACTGAAGCTTTCTTT
TRBJ2-7 | - | 16 | TRBV30 | - | CAWSEVMDSGTYEQYF | TGTGCCTGGAGTGAAGTCATGGACAGTGGGACCTACGAGCAGTACTTC
TRBJ2-2 | - | 15 | TRBV2 | - | CASSSGMLAPGELFF | TGTGCCAGCAGTTCGGGGATGCTAGCGCCCGGGGAGCTGTTTTTT
TRBJ2-5 | TRBD2 | 15 | TRBV24-1 | - | CATSDLGGRGETQYF | TGTGCCACCAGTGATTTGGGCGGGAGGGGTGAGACCCAGTACTTC
TRBJ1-2 | - | 15 | TRBV7-3 | - | CASSLTGHYEDGYTF | TGTGCCAGCAGCTTAACAGGACACTACGAGGATGGCTACACCTTC